These 30 T cell receptor beta chains came from one sample sequenced in a study of PD-1 blockade in mismatch repair-deficient tumors. The assay was immunoSEQ multiplex PCR, and TCRdb's table has in-frame clones only and misses some. The sample has 100,000 to 150,000 clones, 88% seen once. The material was peripheral blood, obtained roughly 67 weeks after starting pembrolizumab. The source of these receptors is an adult with mismatch repair-deficient cancer.

The chain combines TRBV10-3 with TRBJ2-7; D gene uncertain. V gave up 6 bases and J gave up 0 bases, with 6 bases separating them. This CDR3 has 12 amino acids. Germline V lookup: CDR1 ENHRY, CDR2 SYGVKD. The CDR3 region has the DNA TGTGCCATCAGCGGAAGCTCCTACGAGCAGTACTTC. It encodes CAISGSSYEQYF.

The CDR3 DNA is TGTGCCAGTAGTCTTCGACTAGCGGGAACCCCCTACGAGCAGTACTTC. Encoded protein: CASSLRLAGTPYEQYF. V gene TRBV19 combines with J gene TRBJ2-7; TRBD2 matches 11 bases. The CDR3 is made up of 16 amino acids. Losses at the gene ends were 5 bases for V and 2 bases for J; bases not matched to a gene: 8. The germline gives CDR1 LNHDA, CDR2 SQIVND (reference sequence).

This chain links TRBV5-4 with TRBJ2-5; D perhaps matches TRBD2 (6 bases). This CDR3 is built from 15 residues. Germline assignment: CDR1 SGHNT and CDR2 YYREEE (reference sequence). Trimming removed 2 bases at V and 0 bases at J, with 11 bases between. CDR3 residues: CASSFERDYQETQYF. CDR3 DNA: TGTGCCAGCAGCTTCGAAAGGGACTACCAAGAGACCCAGTACTTC.

As for this clone: Different DNA sequences within this sample yield the same CDR3. The chain carries TRBV29-1 and TRBJ2-7; 11 bases map to TRBD1. Unmatched junction bases numbered 3, after V lost 2 bases and J lost 3 bases. The CDR3 runs to 14 residues. Germline V gene lookup returns CDR1 SQVTM and CDR2 ANQGSEA. The CDR3 DNA follows: TGCAGCGTTGAACTGGGGACAGGGGGCTACGAGCAGTACTTC. Encoded protein: CSVELGTGGYEQYF.

Concerning this clone: With a far larger clone one base away, a read error is the likely cause. The chain carries TRBV4-3 and TRBJ2-7; TRBD2 is a possible D gene (6 bases). CDR1 is LGHNA, CDR2 YSLEER, per germline. CDR3 length: 14 amino acids. This CDR3 is CARSPPGRLDEQYF. For the CDR3, the DNA is TGCGCCCGCAGCCCCCCGGGGAGGTTGGACGAGCAGTACTTC.

The genes are TRBV18 and TRBJ2-7; TRBD2 is a possible D gene (7 bases). The CDR3 length is 19 residues. V was clipped by 5 bases and J by 2 bases, with 28 bases between them. The germline gives CDR1 KGHSH, CDR2 LQKENI. CDR3 protein: CASSSVSFGGRLMPYEQYF. CDR3 nucleotide sequence: TGTGCCAGCTCATCGGTTTCTTTCGGGGGGCGGCTTATGCCCTACGAGCAGTACTTC.

This chain uses TRBV27 with TRBJ2-1; 8 bases map to TRBD2. CDR1 and CDR2 from the germline V gene are MNHEY and SMNVEV (reference sequence). With V trimmed by 4 bases and J by 7 bases, 9 bases remained unmatched. This CDR3 region has 15 residues. This chain's CDR3 is CASSSGLGGSNEQFF. The CDR3 DNA reads TGTGCCAGCAGTTCGGGACTAGGAGGATCTAATGAGCAGTTCTTC.

This chain connects TRBV27 to TRBJ1-1; D may be TRBD1 (5 bases). V lost 0 bases to trimming and J lost 4 bases, with 6 bases between them. CDR1 MNHEY and CDR2 SMNVEV come from the germline V gene (reference sequence). The CDR3 sequence is 13 residues long. This CDR3 reads CASSLSGGTEAFF. The CDR3 bases are TGTGCCAGCAGTTTATCCGGGGGCACTGAAGCTTTCTTT.

The CDR3 DNA reads as TGTGCCAGCAGCGTACTACCGCGAGGGGATAATGAGCAGTTCTTC. Translated: CASSVLPRGDNEQFF. V and J are TRBV9 and TRBJ2-1; D may correspond to TRBD1 or TRBD2 (5 bases each). Trimming cost V 1 base and J 7 bases, with 15 bases left between them. Germline V gene sequence: CDR1 SGDLS, CDR2 YYNGEE. The CDR3 spans 15 residues. Supplemented by reference TRBV9 and TRBJ2-1, the full variable domain reads DSGVTQTPKHLITATGQRVTLRCSPRSGDLSVYWYQQSLDQGLQFLIQYYNGEERAKGNILERFSAQQFPDLHSELNLSSLELGDSALYFCASSVLPRGDNEQFFGPGTRLTVL.

The chain is built from TRBV9 and TRBJ2-1; D ambiguous. Per the germline V gene, CDR1 is SGDLS and CDR2 is YYNGEE. The CDR3 is made up of 18 amino acids. V was shortened by 3 bases and J by 0 bases, with 19 bases between the two germline ends. The CDR3: CASSGYKGNRSSYNEQFF. The CDR3 DNA reads as TGTGCCAGCAGCGGCTACAAAGGCAACCGTAGCTCCTACAATGAGCAGTTCTTC.

This chain uses TRBV11-2 with TRBJ1-2; 7 nucleotides line up with TRBD1. Trimming took 1 base from V and 1 from J; bases not matched to a gene: 9. CDR3 length equals 17 residues. The germline V gene encodes CDR1 SGHAT and CDR2 FQNNGV. The CDR3 nucleotides are TGTGCCAGCAGCTTAGCCCACGGGGACAGAGGTAACTATGGCTACACCTTC. Its translation: CASSLAHGDRGNYGYTF.

The chain joins TRBV6-1 to TRBJ2-5, with D perhaps matching TRBD1 or TRBD2 (5 bases each). There are 13 residues in the CDR3. Trimming stripped 6 bases from V and 1 base from J, with 9 bases between. Germline-derived CDR1 and CDR2 are MNHNS and SASEGT. The CDR3 region is CASRGGGQETQYF. The CDR3 coding sequence is TGTGCCAGCAGGGGTGGGGGCCAAGAGACCCAGTACTTC.

The V and J genes are TRBV5-4 and TRBJ2-7; D not certain. V was clipped by 4 bases and J by 1 base, with 12 bases between them. The germline V gene encodes CDR1 SGHNT and CDR2 YYREEE (reference sequence). This CDR3 spans 14 amino acids. In nucleotides, the CDR3 is TGTGCCAGCAGCACGACGGAGAGATCCTACGAGCAGTACTTC. It specifies CASSTTERSYEQYF. Using reference TRBV5-4 and TRBJ2-7 for the parts outside the CDR3, the full variable domain is ETGVTQSPTHLIKTRGQQVTLRCSSQSGHNTVSWYQQALGQGPQFIFQYYREEENGRGNFPPRFSGLQFPNYSSELNVNALELDDSALYLCASSTTERSYEQYFGPGTRLTVT.

This chain connects TRBV11-1 to TRBJ2-1; 11 nucleotides align to TRBD1. This CDR3 contains 15 residues. Germline V gives CDR1 SGHAT, CDR2 FQDESV (reference sequence). V shed 6 bases and J 3 bases; nucleotides not matched to a gene: 4. CDR3 in amino acids: CASRKGTGGYNEQFF. The CDR3 bases are TGTGCCAGCAGAAAGGGGACAGGGGGCTACAATGAGCAGTTCTTC. The full variable domain, completed using reference TRBV11-1 and TRBJ2-1, is EAEVAQSPRYKITEKSQAVAFWCDPISGHATLYWYRQILGQGPELLVQFQDESVVDDSQLPKDRFSAERLKGVDSTLKIQPAELGDSAMYLCASRKGTGGYNEQFFGPGTRLTVL.

V usage is TRBV6-5 and J usage is TRBJ2-5, with 9 bases aligning to TRBD1. Germline V CDR1 and CDR2: MNHEY, SVGAGI. This CDR3 is 13 amino acids long. J lost 4 bases, V lost 6 bases, and 3 bases had no gene match. The CDR3 nucleotides read TGTGCCAGCAGCCCGGACAGGGGAGAGACCCAGTACTTC. Its translation is CASSPDRGETQYF.

The rearrangement uses TRBV4-1 and TRBJ1-2; no clear D. The V end lost 1 base, the J end lost 0 bases, and 12 bases lay between the germline ends. This CDR3 comprises 16 residues. Per the germline V gene, CDR1 is MGHRA and CDR2 is YSYEKL. CDR3 loop: CASSQAPGRTNYGYTF. The CDR3 DNA follows: TGCGCCAGCAGCCAAGCCCCGGGTAGGACTAACTATGGCTACACCTTC.

V usage is TRBV4-3 and J usage is TRBJ2-3, with TRBD1 as a possible D gene (5 bases). Germline assignment: CDR1 LGHNA and CDR2 YSLEER. V was trimmed by 0 bases and J by 4 bases, leaving 11 bases between them. The CDR3 sequence is 15 residues long. The CDR3 here is CASSQDNQGADTQYF. The CDR3 nucleotides read TGCGCCAGCAGCCAAGATAACCAGGGCGCAGATACGCAGTATTTT.

The chain is built from TRBV7-6 and TRBJ2-7, with no clear D. The CDR3 consists of 14 residues. V lost 0 bases to trimming and J lost 1 base, with 7 bases between them. Germline assignment: CDR1 SGHVS and CDR2 FNYEAQ. This chain's CDR3 is CASSLAGESYEQYF. CDR3 in DNA: TGTGCCAGCAGCTTAGCTGGAGAATCCTACGAGCAGTACTTC.

This chain links TRBV9 with TRBJ1-1; D gene uncertain. The CDR3 is 14 residues long. Trimming stripped 0 bases from V and 4 bases from J, with 10 bases between. Per the germline V gene, CDR1 is SGDLS and CDR2 is YYNGEE. The CDR3 DNA reads TGTGCCAGCAGCGTAGTCGGGGATGGCACTGAAGCTTTCTTT. This sequence encodes CASSVVGDGTEAFF.

The chain links TRBV2 to TRBJ1-2, with 7 bases identical to TRBD1. V lost 8 bases and J lost 3; bases outside the gene matches: 12. The V gene's germline CDR1 is SNHLY and CDR2 FYNNEI. This CDR3 contains 15 residues. In nucleotides, the CDR3 is TGTGCCAGCCGGAGCCGGGACAGTACACACTATGGCTACACCTTC. This sequence encodes CASRSRDSTHYGYTF.

The V and J genes are TRBV6-5 and TRBJ1-2; a possible D gene is TRBD1 (6 bases). Germline lookup yields CDR1 MNHEY and CDR2 SVGAGI. CDR3 length: 12 amino acids. V was trimmed by 8 bases and J by 7 bases, leaving 14 bases between them. The DNA of the CDR3 is TGTGCCAGCGGGCAGGGGCTTGGTGGCTACACCTTC. Translation: CASGQGLGGYTF.

J is TRBJ2-1 and V is TRBV21-1; TRBD2, the D gene given by the table, was not confirmed from the DNA. TRBV21-1 is a pseudogene segment. The CDR3 has 16 amino acids. The DNA of the CDR3 is TGTGCCAGCAGCACGGGGACTAGCGGGAAAAAAAATGAGCAGTTCTTC. Translated: CASSTGTSGKKNEQFF.

The V gene is TRBV27, the J gene TRBJ1-2; D not certain. V was trimmed by 3 bases and J by 4 bases, leaving 9 bases between them. Per germline, CDR1 MNHEY and CDR2 SMNVEV (reference sequence). This CDR3 spans 13 amino acids. The CDR3, as DNA: TGTGCCAGCAGTTTTGGAGGCTCCTATGGCTACACCTTC. This sequence encodes CASSFGGSYGYTF.

This clone showed up just once. The V and J genes are TRBV27 and TRBJ2-1, with D unclear. The V gene lost 2 bases and the J gene lost 7 bases, with 9 bases spanning the gap. The CDR3 totals 13 residues. The V gene's germline CDR1 is MNHEY and CDR2 SMNVEV (reference sequence). The DNA of the CDR3 is TGTGCCAGCAGTTTAATGGTAGCAAATGAGCAGTTCTTC. Amino acid sequence: CASSLMVANEQFF.

CDR3 bases: TGTGCCAGTAGTACGAGACAGGGCCCGGGGACTGAAGCTTTCTTT. Its protein product is CASSTRQGPGTEAFF. The V gene is TRBV19, the J gene TRBJ1-1; 7 bases agree with TRBD1. Trimming removed 4 bases from V and 5 bases from J; junction bases left unmatched: 10. Germline-derived CDR1 and CDR2 are LNHDA and SQIVND (reference sequence). The CDR3 totals 15 residues. The variable domain in full, with the rest retrieved from reference TRBV19 and TRBJ1-1, is DGGITQSPKYLFRKEGQNVTLSCEQNLNHDAMYWYRQDPGQGLRLIYYSQIVNDFQKGDIAEGYSVSREKKESFPLTVTSAQKNPTAFYLCASSTRQGPGTEAFFGQGTRLTVV.

This chain links TRBV29-1 with TRBJ1-2; 8 bases fit TRBD1. CDR1 is SQVTM and CDR2 is ANQGSEA in the germline V gene. CDR3 size: 13 residues. Trimming took 5 bases from V and 1 from J; bases not matched to a gene: 3. The CDR3 here is CSVRDRYNYGYTF. For the CDR3, the DNA is TGCAGCGTTAGGGACAGGTATAACTATGGCTACACCTTC.

The chain carries TRBV29-1 and TRBJ2-7; D unresolved. Trimming took off 0 bases at V and 6 bases at J, with 6 bases between the two ends. CDR1 is SQVTM, CDR2 ANQGSEA, per germline. The CDR3 has 11 residues. In nucleotides, the CDR3 is TGCAGCGTTGAAGATTTCGGCGAGCAGTACTTC. Translation gives CSVEDFGEQYF.

V gene TRBV29-1 combines with J gene TRBJ2-5; D is undetermined. Trimming removed 1 base at V and 10 bases at J, with 16 bases between. The CDR3 runs 13 residues. Germline V gene sequence: CDR1 SQVTM, CDR2 ANQGSEA. This CDR3 is CSVEAARPSGQYF. The CDR3 nucleotides read TGCAGCGTTGAAGCGGCTAGACCGAGTGGCCAGTACTTC.

This rearrangement joins TRBV11-3 to TRBJ1-1, with D possibly being TRBD1 (5 bases). This CDR3 contains 15 residues. The germline gives CDR1 SGHNT, CDR2 YENEEA. V gave up 4 bases and J gave up 1 base, with 13 bases separating them. The CDR3 protein is CASSSPGRWNTEAFF. The DNA of the CDR3 is TGTGCCAGCAGCTCTCCGGGACGCTGGAACACTGAAGCTTTCTTT.

The chain employs TRBV11-3 and TRBJ2-7, with 9 positions matching TRBD2. The CDR3 is 15 residues long. J gave up 6 bases and V 5 bases, and 11 bases lay outside the gene matches. Germline lookup yields CDR1 SGHNT and CDR2 YENEEA. For the CDR3, the DNA is TGTGCCAGCAGCCCCCACGGGACGCGGGAGGGCGAGCAGTACTTC. Translation: CASSPHGTREGEQYF.